This TCR beta chain was captured by sequencing in a study of shared clonotypes between healthy human individuals. As regards this clone: Its antigen is not identified.

Study-level points and caveats: Only blood samples were collected, and tissue repertoires likely differ.

TCRdb's table, derived via immunoSEQ multiplex PCR, lists solely in-frame clones and lacks some. Of roughly 680,000 clones listed, just under 75% are singletons. V was clipped by 1 base and J by 4 bases; unmatched bases: 5. This CDR3 comprises 17 residues. Germline V gene lookup returns CDR1 MNHNS and CDR2 SASEGT. Sequenced: memory CD4+ T cells sorted from blood. Subset noted: CD45RA-negative fraction. This TCR was sampled from a woman under 40 in good health. The chain carries TRBV6-1 and TRBJ2-5, with 14 bases that match TRBD2. The CDR3 sequence is CASSEGGLAGAGETQYF. CDR3 nucleotides: TGTGCCAGCAGTGAAGGGGGACTAGCGGGAGCAGGAGAGACCCAGTACTTC.